The 25 T cell receptor beta chains given below trace back to one sample, sequenced in a study of blood T cell repertoires in COVID-19. Assay: immunoSEQ multiplex PCR; the TCRdb copy retains only in-frame clones and omits some. The sample has about 280,000 clones, roughly 88% seen once. Source material: peripheral blood. The receptors originated from a man between 18 and 29 years old with active or convalescent COVID-19.

The chain is built from TRBV3-1 (or the pseudogene TRBV3-2) and TRBJ1-6; D unclear. Germline values: CDR1 LGHDT, CDR2 YNNKEL (reference sequence). Between the trimmed V and J ends, which lost 0 bases and 5 bases, there was a span of 5 bases. This CDR3 spans 14 amino acids. The CDR3 sequence: CASSQDQDNSPLHF. Here the CDR3 DNA reads TGTGCCAGCAGCCAAGATCAGGATAATTCACCCCTCCACTTT.

A few counts support this clone. The J gene is TRBJ1-1, the V gene TRBV11-2; D perhaps matches TRBD1 (5 bases). CDR1 and CDR2 from the germline V gene are SGHAT and FQNNGV. This CDR3 is built from 16 residues. V was trimmed by 3 bases and J by 2 bases, leaving 16 bases between them. The CDR3 DNA sequence: TGTGCCAGCAGCTTGGGGTCGCGAGACAGAAACACTGAAGCTTTCTTT. Translated, it gives CASSLGSRDRNTEAFF.

The rearrangement links TRBV9 to TRBJ2-1; 8 positions match TRBD2. The CDR3 sequence is 16 residues long. Germline V gene sequence: CDR1 SGDLS, CDR2 YYNGEE. The ends lost 0 bases at V and 4 bases at J; junction bases unmatched: 6. As DNA, the CDR3 is TGTGCCAGCAGCGTAGCTGCTAGCGGGCTATACAATGAGCAGTTCTTC. Residues: CASSVAASGLYNEQFF. The full variable domain, completed using reference TRBV9 and TRBJ2-1, is DSGVTQTPKHLITATGQRVTLRCSPRSGDLSVYWYQQSLDQGLQFLIQYYNGEERAKGNILERFSAQQFPDLHSELNLSSLELGDSALYFCASSVAASGLYNEQFFGPGTRLTVL.

The chain couples TRBV7-8 to TRBJ1-2; 7 nucleotides match TRBD1. The trim removed 5 bases at V and 5 bases at J, leaving 5 bases unmatched. The CDR3 contains 13 residues. Germline lookup yields CDR1 SGHVS and CDR2 FQNEAQ. In DNA, the CDR3 is TGTGCCAGCAGCACGGGACAGAAGTATGGCTACACCTTC. This sequence encodes CASSTGQKYGYTF. The entire variable domain, with the rest obtained from reference TRBV7-8 and TRBJ1-2, is as follows: GAGVSQSPRYKVAKRGQDVALRCDPISGHVSLFWYQQALGQGPEFLTYFQNEAQLDKSGLPSDRFFAERPEGSVSTLKIQRTQQEDSAVYLCASSTGQKYGYTFGSGTRLTVV.

The CDR3 DNA reads TGTGCCAGTAGTCTCGGGGGTGACTACAATGAGCAGTTCTTC. Translated: CASSLGGDYNEQFF. The chain recombines TRBV19 with TRBJ2-1, with a tentative D call TRBD2 (6 bases). The germline V and J ends were trimmed by 5 bases and 3 bases, with 11 bases remaining between them. Looked up from germline, CDR1 is LNHDA and CDR2 is SQIVND (reference sequence). The CDR3 totals 14 residues.

This clone was seen only once. V gene TRBV5-1 combines with J gene TRBJ1-2; D is perhaps TRBD1 (6 bases). V lost 1 base and J lost 9, with 13 bases in between. CDR3 length: 13 residues. The V gene's germline CDR1 is SGHRS and CDR2 YFSETQ. The CDR3 loop is CASSLPGALSYTF. For the CDR3, the DNA is TGCGCCAGCAGCTTGCCAGGGGCCCTGAGCTACACCTTC.

This clone has more than one count but fewer than ten. The CDR3 reads CASSTTTRQGQNQPQHF. In DNA, the CDR3 is TGTGCCAGTAGTACCACTACTCGACAGGGTCAGAATCAGCCCCAGCATTTT. The rearrangement links TRBV19 to TRBJ1-5, with 7 bases lining up with TRBD1. J was trimmed by 4 bases and V by 4 bases; bases with no gene match: 13. The CDR3 is made up of 17 amino acids. CDR1 is LNHDA, CDR2 SQIVND, per germline (reference sequence).

CDR3 residues: CATSRVHSNEQFF. CDR3 sequence (DNA): TGTGCCACCAGCAGAGTACATTCCAATGAGCAGTTCTTC. V is TRBV15 and J is TRBJ2-1; D is undetermined. The CDR3 totals 13 residues. The V end was cut by 1 base, the J end by 6 bases, with 7 bases between. CDR1 and CDR2 (germline): LNHNV, YYDKDF (reference sequence).

This clone has just one count. This chain links TRBV5-4 with TRBJ2-6; a weak D match, TRBD2 (5 bases). The V and J ends lost 4 bases and 0 bases respectively, with 11 bases between them. This CDR3 has 16 amino acids. In germline, CDR1 is SGHNT, CDR2 YYREEE (reference sequence). Here the CDR3 reads CASSPPRDSGANVLTF. For the CDR3, the DNA is TGTGCCAGCAGCCCGCCCCGGGACTCTGGGGCCAACGTCCTGACTTTC.

Here the CDR3 reads CASSEGTSPAGELFF. CDR3 DNA sequence: TGTGCCAGCAGTGAGGGGACTAGCCCCGCCGGGGAGCTGTTTTTT. V and J are TRBV25-1 and TRBJ2-2; 9 bases are a match to TRBD2. The CDR3 sequence is 15 residues long. Germline lookup yields CDR1 MGHDK and CDR2 SYGVNS. Germline trimming cut 3 bases from V and 6 bases from J; bases unmatched to any gene: 5.

This chain joins TRBV6-1 and TRBJ2-7; 7 bases map to TRBD2. The germline CDR1 and CDR2 sequences are MNHNS and SASEGT. The CDR3 runs 15 residues. J lost 2 bases, V lost 0 bases, and 4 bases had no gene match. The CDR3 is CASSEALAAAYEQYF. The CDR3 nucleotides are TGTGCCAGCAGTGAAGCGCTAGCGGCAGCCTACGAGCAGTACTTC.

The CDR3: CAIRDRDTTNSPLHF. The CDR3 DNA reads TGTGCCATCAGGGACCGGGACACTACTAATTCACCCCTCCACTTT. The rearrangement links TRBV10-3 to TRBJ1-6; possible D gene TRBD1, 6 bases. The CDR3 spans 15 residues. The ends were cut back, 6 bases at V and 6 bases at J, with 15 bases in the middle. Germline CDR1 and CDR2: ENHRY and SYGVKD.

This chain links TRBV11-1 with TRBJ1-1; TRBD1 matches 7 bases. CDR1 and CDR2 (germline): SGHAT, FQDESV (reference sequence). With 5 bases clipped from V and 4 bases from J, the junction kept 10 bases outside the gene matches. This CDR3 has 15 amino acids. The CDR3 region has the DNA TGTGCCAGCAGCCGACGCAGGGGGGCGGGCACTGAAGCTTTCTTT. Protein product: CASSRRRGAGTEAFF.

The CDR3 loop reads CASSQDPTAYEQYF. The CDR3 nucleotides are TGCGCCAGCAGCCAAGATCCGACAGCCTACGAGCAGTACTTC. The gene calls are TRBV4-3 and TRBJ2-7; TRBD1 is a possible D gene (5 bases). The CDR3 spans 14 residues. Between the trimmed V and J ends, which lost 0 bases and 2 bases, there was a span of 8 bases. Germline-derived CDR1 and CDR2 are LGHNA and YSLEER.

The J gene is TRBJ2-1, the V gene TRBV6-6; 9 bases are a match to TRBD1. In germline, CDR1 is MNHNY, CDR2 SVGAGI (reference sequence). The CDR3 covers 15 residues. The J segment lost 6 bases and the V segment lost 6 bases, leaving 9 bases of the junction unmatched. CDR3 nucleotides: TGTGCCAGCAGGCCCCCGGGACAGGGATTCAATGAGCAGTTCTTC. Translation gives CASRPPGQGFNEQFF.

The genes are TRBV19 and TRBJ1-5, with D hard to call. Per the germline V gene, CDR1 is LNHDA and CDR2 is SQIVND (reference sequence). V was trimmed by 4 bases and J by 0 bases, leaving 10 bases between them. This CDR3 has 15 residues. Here the CDR3 reads CASSNRTISNQPQHF. As DNA, the CDR3 is TGTGCCAGTAGTAACAGAACGATTAGCAATCAGCCCCAGCATTTT.

This clone was detected ten times or more. The CDR3 here is CASSFTGGDGYTF. CDR3 DNA sequence: TGTGCCAGCAGTTTTACCGGGGGGGACGGCTACACCTTC. J is TRBJ1-2 and V is TRBV12-3 or TRBV12-4, with D possibly being TRBD1 (5 bases). CDR3 size: 13 residues. The germline V and J ends were trimmed by 3 bases and 8 bases, with 13 bases remaining between them.

The gene calls are TRBV6-1 and TRBJ1-5; D perhaps matches TRBD1 (6 bases). CDR1 MNHNS and CDR2 SASEGT come from the germline V gene. Trimming left V 4 bases short and J 7 bases short, with 20 bases between. There are 16 residues in the CDR3. This chain's CDR3 is CASSVAGGAFQQPQHF. CDR3 bases: TGTGCCAGCAGTGTTGCCGGGGGGGCGTTTCAGCAGCCCCAGCATTTT.

The chain joins TRBV4-3 to TRBJ2-2; D not certain. Germline V lookup: CDR1 LGHNA, CDR2 YSLEER. CDR3 size: 11 residues. CDR3 in DNA: TGCGCGAGCGAGTCCGCCGGGGAGCTGTTTTTT. Translating it yields CASESAGELFF.

This chain connects TRBV14 to TRBJ1-2; 8 bases are shared with TRBD1. This CDR3 has 15 amino acids. The germline V gene has CDR1 SGHDN and CDR2 FVKESK. With 5 bases clipped from V and 5 bases from J, the junction kept 10 bases outside the gene matches. The CDR3: CASSVRTGPTYGYTF. The CDR3 bases are TGTGCCAGCAGCGTTCGGACAGGGCCCACTTATGGCTACACCTTC.

This rearrangement joins TRBV12-3 or TRBV12-4 to TRBJ1-2; TRBD1 aligns across 9 bases. The junction had 6 bases not matched to a gene; V was cut back by 8 bases and J by 8 bases. The CDR3 runs 12 residues. CDR3 protein: CASGQGIGGYTF. The CDR3 DNA sequence: TGTGCCAGCGGACAGGGGATCGGGGGCTACACCTTC.

The chain carries TRBV11-3 and TRBJ2-7, with D perhaps matching TRBD1 (7 bases). Germline CDR1 reads SGHNT; CDR2 reads YENEEA. CDR3 length: 13 residues. V lost 3 bases and J lost 7, with 13 bases in between. Written as DNA, the CDR3 is TGTGCCAGCAGCTTGATACAGGGGACTGAGCAGTACTTC. Translated, it gives CASSLIQGTEQYF.

V and J are TRBV24-1 and TRBJ2-3; D is unresolved. Trimming stripped 2 bases from V and 5 bases from J, with 10 bases between. Germline CDR1 reads KGHDR; CDR2 reads SFDVKD. The CDR3 loop spans 14 amino acids. The CDR3, as DNA: TGTGCCACCAGTGATTCGTCAGGCAGAGATACGCAGTATTTT. It specifies CATSDSSGRDTQYF.

The CDR3 DNA reads TGCGCCAGCAAAAATAGCGGGGCCACAGATACGCAGTATTTT. This encodes CASKNSGATDTQYF. This chain joins TRBV10-1 and TRBJ2-3; 8 nucleotides align to TRBD2. The CDR3 is 14 residues long. V was clipped by 7 bases and J by 2 bases; unmatched bases: 5. CDR1 and CDR2 (germline): WNHNN, SYGVQD (reference sequence).

The CDR3 reads CASSTGTGLDYGYTF. In DNA, the CDR3 is TGTGCCAGTAGCACCGGGACAGGGCTCGACTATGGCTACACCTTC. The chain joins TRBV19 to TRBJ1-2; 9 bases match TRBD1. The CDR3 is 15 amino acids. Germline V gene lookup returns CDR1 LNHDA and CDR2 SQIVND (reference sequence). V lost 6 bases, J lost 3 bases, and 8 bases stayed unmatched.